The T cell receptor (beta chain) described here comes from a study of blood T cell repertoires in COVID-19. The overall study: Sites across the United States, Italy and Spain contributed samples from acute and convalescent COVID-19. In each case, the material was cDNA or gDNA derived from T cells, B-cell-depleted T cells, or PBMCs.

V was cut by 1 base and J by 5 bases, with 13 bases left in between. CDR1 SGHNT and CDR2 YYREEE come from the germline V gene (reference sequence). The CDR3 has 15 amino acids. This clone appeared once. As handled by the study authors: Estimated nucleated cell counts came from reference gene primer amplification. The repertoire was sequenced with immunoSEQ multiplex PCR; TCRdb's copy has only in-frame clones and lacks some. Clone size and V and J calls were adopted from that table, with D and trimming inferred from the DNA. This sample has 200,000 to 250,000 clones, with around 85% found just once. The rearrangement joins TRBV5-4 to TRBJ2-1, with a possible D match to TRBD2 (6 bases). This receptor was identified in a man aged 60-69 years with acute or convalescent COVID-19. The sample comprised peripheral blood. The DNA for the CDR3 is TGTGCCAGCAGCTTGACGGGACTCGCGAACAATGAGCAGTTCTTC. As protein: CASSLTGLANNEQFF.